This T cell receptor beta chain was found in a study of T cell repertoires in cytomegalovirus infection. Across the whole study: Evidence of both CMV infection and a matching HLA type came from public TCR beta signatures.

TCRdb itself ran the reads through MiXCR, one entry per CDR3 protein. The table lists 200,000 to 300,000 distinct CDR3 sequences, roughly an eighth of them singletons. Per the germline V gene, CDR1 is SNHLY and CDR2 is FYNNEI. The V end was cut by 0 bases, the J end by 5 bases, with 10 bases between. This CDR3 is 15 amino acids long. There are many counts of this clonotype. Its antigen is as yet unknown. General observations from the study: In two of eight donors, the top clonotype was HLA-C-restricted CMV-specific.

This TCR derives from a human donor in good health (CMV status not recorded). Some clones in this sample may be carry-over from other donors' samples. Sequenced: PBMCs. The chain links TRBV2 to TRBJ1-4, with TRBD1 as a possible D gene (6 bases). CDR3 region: CASSEARGANEKLFF. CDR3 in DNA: TGTGCCAGCAGTGAAGCTAGGGGGGCGAATGAAAAACTGTTTTTT.